This TCR beta chain was obtained from a study of T cells in Graves' hyperthyroidism and ophthalmopathy. The study's findings and limits: Ophthalmopathy was told apart from stable hyperthyroidism by a 13 V-J model. Most expanded thyroid clonotypes above 0.001 recurred in blood. Model predictions of ophthalmopathy came a median approximately 6 months before onset.

Only a few counts were recorded for this clonotype. What it recognizes is unknown. RNA transcripts were the template for amplifying TCR beta CDR3 regions. HTBI primers were the set used in a first-round RT-PCR of the TCR CDR3. A single record per CDR3 protein comes from TCRdb applying MiXCR to the multiplex PCR reads. The table shows 690,000 or so distinct CDR3 sequences, with under 20% occurring only once. The CDR3 runs to 12 residues. Per the germline V gene, CDR1 is SQVTM and CDR2 is ANQGSEA. V lost 0 bases, J lost 5 bases, and 8 bases lay in between. Before ophthalmopathy appeared, progressors gave blood at initial hyperthyroidism diagnosis.

The sample comprised blood. The receptor was isolated from a woman aged 45-65 years with Graves' hyperthyroidism that later progressed to Graves' ophthalmopathy. The chain uses TRBV29-1 and TRBJ2-7; D not resolved. CDR3 residues: CSVEEYGDEQYF. The CDR3 DNA reads as TGCAGCGTTGAAGAATATGGCGACGAGCAGTACTTC.